This is a list of T cell receptor beta chains from one sample in a study of patients and donors after allogeneic stem cell transplantation. TCRdb independently ran MiXCR on the RT-PCR reads; one entry per CDR3 protein. The sample yields over 400,000 distinct CDR3 sequences, roughly 16% seen once. Material for sequencing was blood, either unsorted or a sorted T cell fraction (not recorded which). The receptors here all came from a human donor who was either an allogeneic HSCT recipient or a stem cell or donor lymphocyte infusion donor (not recorded which). It is not recorded whose cells these are; they may come from a transplant donor. Both conserved end residues are part of each CDR3. The order of the fields is V gene, D gene, clone size, J gene, CDR3 DNA, CDR3 protein. The D gene is left open where the match is weak. Not all rows give a size; the values are once, few, many and, for expanded clones, a class.

v_gene: TRBV9; d_gene: .; abundance: .; j_gene: TRBJ2-7; CDR3nt: TGTGCCAGCAGCGTAGAACAGGGTGGTGCCTACGAGCAGTACTTC; CDR3aa: CASSVEQGGAYEQYF
v_gene: TRBV2; d_gene: TRBD2; abundance: many; j_gene: TRBJ2-3; CDR3nt: TGTGCCAGCAGTGAGCAGTCGTTAGCGGGGGACACAGATACGCAGTATTTT; CDR3aa: CASSEQSLAGDTDTQYF
v_gene: TRBV19; d_gene: .; abundance: few; j_gene: TRBJ1-5; CDR3nt: TGTGCCAGTAGTATAGATAGTGGGGGCAATCAGCCCCAGCATTTT; CDR3aa: CASSIDSGGNQPQHF
v_gene: TRBV4-3; d_gene: .; abundance: once; j_gene: TRBJ1-5; CDR3nt: TGCGCCAGCAGCCAAGATCATAGAGGGAGCCAGCCCCAGCATTTT; CDR3aa: CASSQDHRGSQPQHF
v_gene: TRBV25-1; d_gene: TRBD1; abundance: .; j_gene: TRBJ2-1; CDR3nt: TGTGCCAGCGGGGAAGGGGGACAGGGTAACAATGAGCAGTTCTTC; CDR3aa: CASGEGGQGNNEQFF
v_gene: TRBV6-5; d_gene: .; abundance: .; j_gene: TRBJ2-7; CDR3nt: TGTGCCAGCAGTACCGAAGGGATTAAATACTTC; CDR3aa: CASSTEGIKYF
v_gene: TRBV10-3; d_gene: TRBD1; abundance: few; j_gene: TRBJ2-7; CDR3nt: TGTGCCACCCTGCAGGGGGCCGAGCAGTACTTC; CDR3aa: CATLQGAEQYF
v_gene: TRBV19; d_gene: .; abundance: few; j_gene: TRBJ2-1; CDR3nt: TGTGCCAGTTCAAAGGGGTACAATGAGCAGTTCTTC; CDR3aa: CASSKGYNEQFF
v_gene: TRBV7-8; d_gene: .; abundance: .; j_gene: TRBJ1-1; CDR3nt: TGTGCCAGCAGCCCCCTACGCCAGGTGGACACTGAAGCTTTCTTT; CDR3aa: CASSPLRQVDTEAFF
v_gene: TRBV7-6; d_gene: .; abundance: .; j_gene: TRBJ2-1; CDR3nt: TGTGCCAGCAGCCATGAGGGCAAACATGAGCAGTTCTTC; CDR3aa: CASSHEGKHEQFF